A single sample is the source of the 9 T cell receptor beta chains below, sequenced in a study of control samples from healthy donors and cancer patients. Only in-frame clones appear in the TCRdb table, and some are missing; sequencing was by immunoSEQ multiplex PCR. The sample lists about 140,000 clones; around 85% were seen once. Sequencing used blood. These receptors were taken from a woman aged 30 to 39 in good health.

V and J are TRBV19 and TRBJ1-6, with a tentative D call TRBD1 (5 bases). CDR3 size: 16 residues. Germline V gives CDR1 LNHDA, CDR2 SQIVND (reference sequence). V was cut by 5 bases and J by 5 bases, with 16 bases left in between. The CDR3 DNA follows: TGTGCCAGTAGTTCCCGCCGGGACTACCATAATTCACCCCTCCACTTT. This sequence encodes CASSSRRDYHNSPLHF.

J is TRBJ1-2 and V is TRBV4-2; a possible D gene is TRBD1 (6 bases). The germline V gene has CDR1 LGHNA and CDR2 YNFKEQ. The CDR3 is 16 residues long. V gave up 1 base and J gave up 6 bases, with 18 bases separating them. The DNA for the CDR3 is TGTGCCAGCAGCCAAGGGGGGCTGGACAGTTCAAATGGCTACACCTTC. It is translated as CASSQGGLDSSNGYTF.

The rearrangement links TRBV27 to TRBJ2-3; D unclear. CDR3 length: 15 amino acids. Trimming took 1 base from V and 0 from J, leaving 8 bases between them. CDR1 and CDR2 (germline): MNHEY, SMNVEV (reference sequence). The CDR3 coding sequence is TGTGCCAGCAGTTTATTGGGTTTTAGCACAGATACGCAGTATTTT. This sequence encodes CASSLLGFSTDTQYF.

The CDR3 nucleotides read TGTGCCAGTCTCCCAGGGACAGGGCTTGGCAATCAGCCCCAGCATTTT. It translates to CASLPGTGLGNQPQHF. The chain links TRBV19 to TRBJ1-5; 9 bases agree with TRBD1. The germline gives CDR1 LNHDA, CDR2 SQIVND (reference sequence). With 8 bases clipped from V and 2 bases from J, the junction kept 10 bases outside the gene matches. The CDR3 runs to 16 residues. The full variable domain, its missing parts supplied by reference TRBV19 and TRBJ1-5, is DGGITQSPKYLFRKEGQNVTLSCEQNLNHDAMYWYRQDPGQGLRLIYYSQIVNDFQKGDIAEGYSVSREKKESFPLTVTSAQKNPTAFYLCASLPGTGLGNQPQHFGDGTRLSIL.

This clone has only one observation. The chain uses TRBV7-2 and TRBJ2-1; 7 nucleotides agree with TRBD1. The CDR3 has 15 residues. Trimming at V came to 5 bases and at J to 5 bases, leaving 9 bases not matched to a gene. CDR1 and CDR2 from the germline V gene are SGHTA and FQGNSA. CDR3 in amino acids: CASSLQLGGNNEQFF. In nucleotides, the CDR3 is TGTGCCAGCAGCCTACAGTTAGGGGGCAACAATGAGCAGTTCTTC.

The V call is TRBV28, the J call TRBJ2-2; TRBD1 matches 9 bases. The J segment lost 8 bases and the V segment lost 5 bases, leaving 3 bases of the junction unmatched. Germline lookup yields CDR1 MDHEN and CDR2 SYDVKM. The CDR3 is 13 amino acids. The CDR3 bases are TGTGCCAGCAGTCGGGACAGGGCTGGGGAGCTGTTTTTT. Translation gives CASSRDRAGELFF. The complete variable domain, with remaining parts taken from reference TRBV28 and TRBJ2-2, reads DVKVTQSSRYLVKRTGEKVFLECVQDMDHENMFWYRQDPGLGLRLIYFSYDVKMKEKGDIPEGYSVSREKKERFSLILESASTNQTSMYLCASSRDRAGELFFGEGSRLTVL.

The rearrangement uses TRBV14 and TRBJ1-3, with 7 bases that match TRBD1. CDR1 and CDR2 from the germline V gene are SGHDN and FVKESK. CDR3 length: 17 amino acids. Trimming cost V 4 bases and J 2 bases; bases outside gene matches: 11. The CDR3 DNA reads TGTGCCAGCAGCCGACTCGCCCCGGGACAGACTGGAAACACCATATATTTT. Its translation is CASSRLAPGQTGNTIYF. Full variable domain (outside the CDR3, taken from reference TRBV14 and TRBJ1-3): EAGVTQFPSHSVIEKGQTVTLRCDPISGHDNLYWYRRVMGKEIKFLLHFVKESKQDESGMPNNRFLAERTGGTYSTLKVQPAELEDSGVYFCASSRLAPGQTGNTIYFGEGSWLTVV.

The chain carries TRBV15 and TRBJ2-1; the match to TRBD2 covers 13 bases. This CDR3 has 14 residues. V lost 6 bases, J lost 4 bases, and 0 bases stayed unmatched. Germline CDR1 and CDR2: LNHNV and YYDKDF (reference sequence). In nucleotides, the CDR3 is TGTGCCACCAGGGGACTAGCGGGATACAATGAGCAGTTCTTC. Its protein product is CATRGLAGYNEQFF.

The chain couples TRBV2 to TRBJ1-1, with 7 positions matching TRBD1. Losses at the gene ends were 6 bases for V and 1 base for J; bases not matched to a gene: 5. Germline V lookup: CDR1 SNHLY, CDR2 FYNNEI. The CDR3 extends over 14 amino acids. The CDR3 sequence is CASRGDSPNTEAFF. In DNA, the CDR3 is TGTGCCAGCAGGGGGGACAGCCCGAACACTGAAGCTTTCTTT.